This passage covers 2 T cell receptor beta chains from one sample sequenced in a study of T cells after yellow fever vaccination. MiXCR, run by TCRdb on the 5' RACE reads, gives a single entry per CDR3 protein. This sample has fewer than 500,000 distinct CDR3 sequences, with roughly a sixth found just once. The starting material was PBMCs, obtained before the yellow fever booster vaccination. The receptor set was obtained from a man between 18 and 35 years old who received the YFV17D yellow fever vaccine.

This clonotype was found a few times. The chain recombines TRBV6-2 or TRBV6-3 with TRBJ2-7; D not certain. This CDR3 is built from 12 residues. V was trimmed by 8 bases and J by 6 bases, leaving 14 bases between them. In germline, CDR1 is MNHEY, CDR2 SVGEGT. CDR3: CASRSSGGEQYV. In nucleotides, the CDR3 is TGTGCCAGCCGGTCCTCTGGCGGCGAGCAGTACGTC.

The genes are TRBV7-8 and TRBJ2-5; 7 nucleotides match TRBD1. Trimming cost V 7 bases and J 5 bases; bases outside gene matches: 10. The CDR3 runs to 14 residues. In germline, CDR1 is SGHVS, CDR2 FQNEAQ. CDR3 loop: CASTPNTGEETQYF. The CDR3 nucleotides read TGTGCCAGCACCCCGAACACAGGGGAGGAGACCCAGTACTTC.